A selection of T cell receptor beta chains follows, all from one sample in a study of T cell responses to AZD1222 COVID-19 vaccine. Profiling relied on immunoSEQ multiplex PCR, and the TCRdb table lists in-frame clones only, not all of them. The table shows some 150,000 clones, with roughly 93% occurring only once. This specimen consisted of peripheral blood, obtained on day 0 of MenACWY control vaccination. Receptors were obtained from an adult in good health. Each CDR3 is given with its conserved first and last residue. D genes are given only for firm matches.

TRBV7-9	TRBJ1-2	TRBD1	CASRTTGNYGYTF	TGTGCCAGCAGAACGACAGGGAACTATGGCTACACCTTC
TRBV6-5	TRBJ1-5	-	CASSYSTQRNQPQHF	TGTGCCAGCAGTTACTCGACGCAACGCAATCAGCCCCAGCATTTT
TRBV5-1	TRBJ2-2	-	CASSLTRVNTGELFF	TGCGCCAGCAGTTTGACCCGTGTGAACACCGGGGAGCTGTTTTTT
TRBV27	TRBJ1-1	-	CASSLFWGTEAFF	TGTGCCAGCAGTCTCTTCTGGGGGACTGAAGCTTTCTTT
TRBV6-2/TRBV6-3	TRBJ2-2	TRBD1	CASSHRGTGELFF	TGTGCCAGCAGTCACAGGGGCACCGGGGAGCTGTTTTTT
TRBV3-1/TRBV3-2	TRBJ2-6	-	CASSQAGAGANVLTF	TGTGCCAGCAGCCAAGCTGGGGCTGGGGCCAACGTCCTGACTTTC
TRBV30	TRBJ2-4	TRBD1	CAWSGDRVGKNIQYF	TGTGCCTGGAGTGGGGACAGGGTAGGCAAAAACATTCAGTACTTC
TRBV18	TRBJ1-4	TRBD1	CASSPLTPGGDEKLFF	TGTGCCAGCTCACCTCTAACCCCAGGGGGCGATGAAAAACTGTTTTTT
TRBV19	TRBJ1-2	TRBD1	CASSAYRGRDYGYTF	TGTGCCAGTAGTGCATACAGGGGACGGGACTATGGCTACACCTTC
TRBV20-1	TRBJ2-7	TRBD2	CSASRARGERGHYEQYF	TGCAGTGCTAGTCGGGCCCGGGGGGAGCGGGGCCACTACGAGCAGTACTTC
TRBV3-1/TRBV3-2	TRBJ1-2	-	CASSQAQTNYGYTF	TGTGCCAGCAGCCAAGCCCAGACTAACTATGGCTACACCTTC
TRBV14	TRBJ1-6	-	CASSQERSNSPLHF	TGTGCCAGCAGCCAAGAACGAAGTAATTCACCCCTCCACTTT